This is a list of T cell receptor beta chains from one sample in a study of blood T cell repertoires in COVID-19. Generated by immunoSEQ multiplex PCR, the TCRdb table keeps only in-frame clones and is missing some. The sample lists 87,000 or so clones, roughly 87% seen once, with about 3% in the top ten. The sample was peripheral blood. Source of these receptors: a woman aged 50 to 60 with active or convalescent COVID-19. The CDR3 runs from the conserved cysteine through the conserved F or W. The order of the fields is D gene, J gene, V gene, CDR3 protein, CDR3 DNA. The D gene is left open where the match is weak.

NA | TRBJ1-6 | TRBV29-1 | CSVGAANSPLHF | TGCAGCGTTGGGGCAGCTAATTCACCCCTCCACTTT
TRBD1 | TRBJ1-4 | TRBV30 | CAWSLGQGEEKLFF | TGTGCCTGGAGTCTGGGACAGGGGGAAGAAAAACTGTTTTTT
NA | TRBJ2-1 | TRBV5-1 | CASSLSGGPNEQFF | TGCGCCAGCAGCTTGTCCGGGGGGCCCAATGAGCAGTTCTTC
TRBD1 | TRBJ2-2 | TRBV7-7 | CATRRAGGANGELFF | TGTGCCACCAGAAGGGCAGGGGGCGCGAACGGGGAGCTGTTTTTT
NA | TRBJ1-6 | TRBV4-3 | CASSQDPGYNSPLHF | TGCGCCAGCAGCCAAGACCCAGGGTATAATTCACCCCTCCACTTT
TRBD2 | TRBJ2-7 | TRBV3-1/TRBV3-2 | CASSPLAGVYEQYF | TGTGCCAGCAGCCCCCTAGCGGGGGTCTACGAGCAGTACTTC
TRBD1 | TRBJ2-7 | TRBV19 | CASSRDTRTGGYEQYF | TGTGCCAGTAGTAGGGATACTAGGACAGGGGGCTACGAGCAGTACTTC
TRBD2 | TRBJ2-7 | TRBV11-2 | CASTKGSGGHEQYF | TGTGCCAGCACCAAGGGTAGCGGGGGACACGAGCAGTACTTC
NA | TRBJ1-1 | TRBV7-8 | CASSSHRDSEAFF | TGTGCCAGCAGTTCCCACCGGGACTCTGAAGCTTTCTTT
NA | TRBJ1-2 | TRBV15 | CATSSPRDTLNYGYTF | TGTGCCACCAGCAGCCCCCGGGACACACTGAACTATGGCTACACCTTC